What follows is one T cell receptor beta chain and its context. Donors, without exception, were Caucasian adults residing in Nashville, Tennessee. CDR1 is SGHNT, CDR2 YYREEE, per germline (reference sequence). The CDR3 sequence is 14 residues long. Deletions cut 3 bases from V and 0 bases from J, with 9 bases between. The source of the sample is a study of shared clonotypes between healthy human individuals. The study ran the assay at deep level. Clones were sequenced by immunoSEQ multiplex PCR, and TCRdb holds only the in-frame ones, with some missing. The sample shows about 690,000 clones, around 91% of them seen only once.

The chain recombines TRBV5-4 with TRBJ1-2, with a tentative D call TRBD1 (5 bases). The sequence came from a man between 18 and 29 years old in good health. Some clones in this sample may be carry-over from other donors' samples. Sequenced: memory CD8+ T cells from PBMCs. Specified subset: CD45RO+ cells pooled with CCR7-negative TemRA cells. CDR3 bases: TGTGCCAGCAGCTCGGACATTGCTAACTATGGCTACACCTTC. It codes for CASSSDIANYGYTF.